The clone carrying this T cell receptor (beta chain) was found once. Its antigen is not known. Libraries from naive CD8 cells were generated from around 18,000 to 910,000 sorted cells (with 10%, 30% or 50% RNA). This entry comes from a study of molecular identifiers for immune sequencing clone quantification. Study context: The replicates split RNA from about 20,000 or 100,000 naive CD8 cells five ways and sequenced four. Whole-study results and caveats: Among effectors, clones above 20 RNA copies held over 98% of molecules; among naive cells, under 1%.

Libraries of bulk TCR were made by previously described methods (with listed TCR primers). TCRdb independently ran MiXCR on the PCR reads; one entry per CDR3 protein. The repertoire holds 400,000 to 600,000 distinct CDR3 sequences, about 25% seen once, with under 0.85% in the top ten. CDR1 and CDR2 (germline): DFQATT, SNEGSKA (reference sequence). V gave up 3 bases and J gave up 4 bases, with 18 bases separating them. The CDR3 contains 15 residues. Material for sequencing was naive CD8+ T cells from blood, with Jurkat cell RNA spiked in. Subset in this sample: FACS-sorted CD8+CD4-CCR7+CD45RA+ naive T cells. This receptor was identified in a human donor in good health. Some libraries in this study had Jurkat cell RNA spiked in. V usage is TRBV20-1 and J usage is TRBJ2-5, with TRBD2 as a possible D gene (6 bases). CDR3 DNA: TGCAGTGCTAGGGATCCTGCGGAGGGCGGAGAGACCCAGTACTTC. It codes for CSARDPAEGGETQYF.